The 9 T cell receptor beta chains below were found in one sample sequenced in a study of CD8 T cells in Susac syndrome. Reverse transcription used roughly 0.45 to 1 ug RNA and random hexamers. TCRdb recomputed calls from the immunoSEQ multiplex PCR reads with MiXCR, one row per CDR3 protein. The table includes 200,000 or so distinct CDR3 sequences, about 96% detected once. The sample consisted of CD4+ T cells from PBMCs. The receptors stem from a human donor with multiple sclerosis.

This chain links TRBV9 with TRBJ2-2, with D possibly being TRBD2 (8 bases). Trimming cost V 6 bases and J 2 bases, with 17 bases left between them. CDR3 length: 16 amino acids. Germline CDR1 and CDR2: SGDLS and YYNGEE. The CDR3 region has the DNA TGTGCCAGCACCCGGCGGGGGGACAGCAACACCGGGGAGCTGTTTTTT. Protein: CASTRRGDSNTGELFF.

This sequence joins TRBV2 and TRBJ1-6, with TRBD1 as a possible D gene (5 bases). V was cut by 4 bases and J by 4 bases, with 11 bases left in between. Germline lookup yields CDR1 SNHLY and CDR2 FYNNEI. The CDR3 runs 15 residues. The CDR3 region is CASSGRDRYNSPLHF. Written as DNA, the CDR3 is TGTGCCAGCAGTGGCCGGGACCGTTATAATTCACCCCTCCACTTT.

The chain joins TRBV29-1 to TRBJ1-2; the D gene is possibly TRBD1 (6 bases). Trimming pared 2 bases from V and 12 bases from J, leaving 13 bases between. The CDR3 has 11 residues. Germline V gene sequence: CDR1 SQVTM, CDR2 ANQGSEA. The CDR3 DNA sequence: TGCAGCGTTGAACAGACAGGACCTAACACCTTC. Translation gives CSVEQTGPNTF.

The chain joins TRBV10-2 to TRBJ2-3; no clear D. Trimming took 8 bases from V and 2 from J, leaving 8 bases between them. In germline, CDR1 is WSHSY, CDR2 SAAADI. This CDR3 spans 12 amino acids. In DNA form, the CDR3 reads TGCGCCAGCCGACACCCCACAGATACGCAGTATTTT. Amino acid sequence: CASRHPTDTQYF.

The V call is TRBV20-1, the J call TRBJ2-2, with 10 bases matching TRBD2. From germline, CDR1 is DFQATT and CDR2 SNEGSKA (reference sequence). Trimming at V came to 0 bases and at J to 5 bases, leaving 6 bases not matched to a gene. The CDR3 runs 16 residues. The CDR3 DNA sequence: TGCAGTGCTAGAGATCCACTAGCGGGATATACCGGGGAGCTGTTTTTT. Encoded protein: CSARDPLAGYTGELFF.

This clonotype was counted a single time. The chain has TRBV4-2 and TRBJ1-2, with D possibly being TRBD1 (5 bases). The CDR3 runs to 13 residues. CDR1 and CDR2 (germline): LGHNA, YNFKEQ. The V gene lost 0 bases and the J gene lost 8 bases, with 10 bases spanning the gap. DNA for the CDR3: TGTGCCAGCAGCCAAGAGGTGGGGGACGGCTACACCTTC. It codes for CASSQEVGDGYTF.

The chain links TRBV20-1 to TRBJ2-5; 7 bases fit TRBD2. Germline trimming cut 7 bases from V and 0 bases from J; bases unmatched to any gene: 8. The CDR3 has 14 amino acids. Per the germline V gene, CDR1 is DFQATT and CDR2 is SNEGSKA (reference sequence). This CDR3 reads CSGVLAGDQETQYF. The CDR3 nucleotides read TGCAGTGGGGTCTTAGCGGGTGACCAAGAGACCCAGTACTTC.

The rearrangement uses TRBV7-9 and TRBJ2-7; no firm D call. CDR3 length equals 12 residues. CDR1 is SEHNR, CDR2 FQNEAQ, per germline (reference sequence). The V end lost 5 bases, the J end lost 6 bases, and 11 bases lay between the germline ends. CDR3 nucleotide sequence: TGTGCCAGCAGCCCAAGGTCGACCGAGCAGTACTTC. Amino acids: CASSPRSTEQYF.

This chain links TRBV6-4 with TRBJ1-2; D remains ambiguous. The V end was cut by 1 base, the J end by 8 bases, with 11 bases between. The CDR3 is made up of 13 amino acids. Per germline, CDR1 MRHNA and CDR2 SNTAGT. The DNA for the CDR3 is TGTGCCAGCAGTGACTGGGCCACCGGGGGCTACACCTTC. Its translation is CASSDWATGGYTF.